This T cell receptor beta chain was sequenced in a study of blood T cell repertoires in COVID-19. The wider study: Some COVID-19 samples were acute and others convalescent; all came from the United States, Italy and Spain.

Living in 20 to 30 US areas, the participants were between roughly 18 and 95 years of age. Assay: immunoSEQ multiplex PCR; the TCRdb copy retains only in-frame clones and omits some. The table includes a few hundred thousand clones, around nine tenths detected once. The specimen sequenced was PBMCs or T cells enriched from blood (not recorded which). The receptor's source is a woman younger than 45 who had been exposed to COVID-19.

The DNA for the CDR3 is TGTGCCAGCAGTTTCCGGGGGAGTGGGGATGGCTACACCTTC. Its protein product is CASSFRGSGDGYTF. The chain has TRBV28 and TRBJ1-2; tentative D call: TRBD1 (5 bases). The V end lost 3 bases, the J end lost 6 bases, and 14 bases lay between the germline ends. Germline values: CDR1 MDHEN, CDR2 SYDVKM. This CDR3 region has 14 residues.